The 26 T cell receptor beta chains below come from one sample, sequenced in a study of early T cells in non-severe SARS-CoV-2 infection. One entry per CDR3 protein, called by TCRdb with MiXCR from the 5' RACE reads. The sample records about 83,000 distinct CDR3 sequences, roughly an eighth being singletons. Sequenced sample: whole blood. These receptors all come from an adult who was a healthcare worker with PCR-confirmed SARS-CoV-2 infection or an uninfected control (not recorded which).

The chain recombines TRBV5-5 with TRBJ2-7, with D possibly TRBD2 on 6 matching bases. Germline V gene lookup returns CDR1 SGHKS and CDR2 YYEKEE (reference sequence). Trimming removed 0 bases at V and 0 bases at J, with 10 bases between. The CDR3 has 15 residues. CDR3 bases: TGTGCCAGCAGCTTGGCCGAGGGACTCTCCTACGAGCAGTACTTC. Protein sequence: CASSLAEGLSYEQYF.

In this sample, this clonotype turned up many times. This chain links TRBV6-1 with TRBJ1-1, with D maybe TRBD1 (5 bases). The germline CDR1 and CDR2 sequences are MNHNS and SASEGT. V was trimmed by 6 bases and J by 8 bases, leaving 19 bases between them. The CDR3 runs to 14 residues. The CDR3 sequence: CASSSTIQAAEAFF. The DNA of the CDR3 is TGTGCCAGCAGCTCAACCATACAGGCCGCAGAAGCTTTCTTT.

This clonotype was seen ten or more times. Sequence at one end of the junction differs from germline and may be a read error. The chain is built from TRBV7-7 and TRBJ2-5; TRBD2 matches at 11 bases. The CDR3 totals 16 residues. Germline V CDR1 and CDR2: SSHAT, FNYEAQ (reference sequence). CDR3 loop: CASSPLAGGFKETQYF. CDR3 bases: TGTGCTAGCAGCCCGTTAGCGGGGGGGTTCAAAGAGACCCAGTACTTC.

This clonotype has more than one count but fewer than ten. V usage is TRBV5-6 and J usage is TRBJ1-5; D call uncertain. Trimming left V 4 bases short and J 7 bases short, with 12 bases between. The CDR3 loop spans 13 amino acids. Germline V lookup: CDR1 SGHDT, CDR2 YYEEEE. CDR3 loop: CASSTKDGQPQHF. CDR3 sequence (DNA): TGTGCCAGCAGCACCAAAGACGGCCAGCCCCAGCATTTT.

This clonotype was found many times. V is TRBV20-1 and J is TRBJ1-2; 11 bases match TRBD1. This CDR3 has 16 amino acids. V trimming: 3 bases; J trimming: 4 bases; junction bases outside the gene matches: 10. The germline gives CDR1 DFQATT, CDR2 SNEGSKA (reference sequence). Here the CDR3 reads CSASMGQGVGGYGYTF. The CDR3 region has the DNA TGCAGTGCTAGCATGGGACAGGGGGTTGGAGGCTATGGCTACACCTTC.

In this sample, this clonotype turned up many times. This sequence joins TRBV7-9 and TRBJ2-7; 9 bases are shared with TRBD1. V lost 5 bases to trimming and J lost 5 bases; unmatched junction nucleotides: 10. CDR1 is SEHNR and CDR2 is FQNEAQ in the germline V gene (reference sequence). The CDR3 totals 15 residues. This chain's CDR3 is CASSPPGTGLNEQYF. CDR3 sequence (DNA): TGTGCCAGCAGCCCCCCCGGGACAGGGTTGAACGAGCAGTACTTC.

This clonotype has ten or more counts. CDR3 region: CASSKGTLNTGELFF. The CDR3 nucleotides are TGTGCCAGCAGCAAGGGGACTCTGAACACCGGGGAGCTGTTTTTT. The chain couples TRBV11-3 to TRBJ2-2, with D possibly matching TRBD2 (6 bases). The CDR3 loop spans 15 amino acids. From germline, CDR1 is SGHNT and CDR2 YENEEA. V shed 5 bases and J shed 1 base, with 11 bases lying between them. Complete variable domain (other parts from reference TRBV11-3 and TRBJ2-2): EAGVVQSPRYKIIEKKQPVAFWCNPISGHNTLYWYLQNLGQGPELLIRYENEEAVDDSQLPKDRFSAERLKGVDSTLKIQPAELGDSAVYLCASSKGTLNTGELFFGEGSRLTVL.

This clonotype was seen more than once but under ten times. This chain links TRBV20-1 with TRBJ2-3, with a possible D match to TRBD2 (5 bases). This CDR3 region has 14 residues. Per germline, CDR1 DFQATT and CDR2 SNEGSKA (reference sequence). The ends were cut back, 1 base at V and 3 bases at J, with 11 bases in the middle. CDR3 nucleotide sequence: TGCAGTGCTAGAGGGGGAGTGGCGACAGATACGCAGTATTTT. Protein sequence: CSARGGVATDTQYF.

This clonotype was observed a handful of times. The V call is TRBV5-6, the J call TRBJ2-1; D gene uncertain. In germline, CDR1 is SGHDT, CDR2 YYEEEE. The CDR3 has 14 amino acids. Trimming left V 2 bases short and J 1 base short, with 7 bases between. The CDR3 bases are TGTGCCAGCAGCTTACCTGGGTCCTACAATGAGCAGTTCTTC. It encodes CASSLPGSYNEQFF.

This clonotype was recorded many times. The chain links TRBV7-9 to TRBJ2-3; possibly TRBD2 for D (6 bases). Trimming cost V 2 bases and J 3 bases, with 12 bases left between them. The CDR3 spans 15 residues. Germline V gene sequence: CDR1 SEHNR, CDR2 FQNEAQ (reference sequence). CDR3 sequence: CASSLWRGLTDTQYF. CDR3 nucleotides: TGTGCCAGCAGCTTATGGCGGGGCCTTACAGATACGCAGTATTTT. Complete variable domain (other parts from reference TRBV7-9 and TRBJ2-3): DTGVSQNPRHKITKRGQNVTFRCDPISEHNRLYWYRQTLGQGPEFLTYFQNEAQLEKSRLLSDRFSAERPKGSFSTLEIQRTEQGDSAMYLCASSLWRGLTDTQYFGPGTRLTVL.

In its sample, this clonotype was seen a few times. The chain recombines TRBV9 with TRBJ1-1, with unresolved D. Trimming shortened V by 0 bases and J by 1 base, and 10 bases separated the two germline ends. CDR3 length: 15 residues. Germline CDR1 reads SGDLS; CDR2 reads YYNGEE. The CDR3 DNA sequence: TGTGCCAGCAGCGTAGTGTACCCGGGGAACACTGAAGCTTTCTTT. It codes for CASSVVYPGNTEAFF. Complete variable domain (other parts from reference TRBV9 and TRBJ1-1): DSGVTQTPKHLITATGQRVTLRCSPRSGDLSVYWYQQSLDQGLQFLIQYYNGEERAKGNILERFSAQQFPDLHSELNLSSLELGDSALYFCASSVVYPGNTEAFFGQGTRLTVV.

J is TRBJ1-6 and V is TRBV20-1; no clear D gene. Between the trimmed V and J ends, which lost 0 bases and 10 bases, there was a span of 7 bases. CDR3 length equals 12 residues. Germline V CDR1 and CDR2: DFQATT, SNEGSKA (reference sequence). The CDR3 region has the DNA TGCAGTGCTAGAGATCCCACGTCACCCCTCCACTTT. Amino acid sequence: CSARDPTSPLHF.

Here the CDR3 DNA reads TGTGCCAGCAGTTTAAGGGGGGCCTATGGCTACACCTTC. It is translated as CASSLRGAYGYTF. This chain uses TRBV27 with TRBJ1-2, with D perhaps TRBD1 (6 bases). V was shortened by 2 bases and J by 4 bases, with 8 bases between the two germline ends. The CDR3 is 13 residues long. CDR1 and CDR2 from the germline V gene are MNHEY and SMNVEV (reference sequence).

This sequence joins TRBV5-6 and TRBJ2-5, with D tentatively TRBD1 (5 bases). The germline CDR1 and CDR2 sequences are SGHDT and YYEEEE. The CDR3 sequence is 14 residues long. Trimming left V 4 bases short and J 2 bases short, with 12 bases between. The CDR3 protein is CASSGAALQETQYF. For the CDR3, the DNA is TGTGCCAGCAGCGGGGCCGCCCTTCAAGAGACCCAGTACTTC.

This clonotype was observed a handful of times. The CDR3 is CASSKWDTSYEQYF. The CDR3 coding sequence is TGTGCCAGCAGCAAGTGGGACACATCTTACGAGCAGTACTTC. The V and J genes are TRBV21-1 and TRBJ2-7; the D call TRBD1 from the table was never checked on the DNA. TRBV21-1 constitutes a pseudogene. The CDR3 runs 14 residues.

Many counts were recorded for this clonotype. This chain uses TRBV7-6 with TRBJ2-5, with 9 bases that match TRBD2. V shed 2 bases and J 1 base; nucleotides not matched to a gene: 11. Germline V lookup: CDR1 SGHVS, CDR2 FNYEAQ. This CDR3 is built from 18 residues. Written as DNA, the CDR3 is TGTGCCAGCAGCTTAAGTAGCGGGGGAGCCGAAATCCAAGAGACCCAGTACTTC. It encodes CASSLSSGGAEIQETQYF.

This chain links TRBV3-1 with TRBJ2-5; 9 bases agree with TRBD2. J lost 4 bases, V lost 4 bases, and 4 bases had no gene match. The CDR3 contains 14 residues. Germline loops: CDR1 LGHDT, CDR2 YNNKEL (reference sequence). The CDR3 DNA is TGTGCCAGCAGCCGGGCGGGAGGGGGAGAGACCCAGTACTTC. Amino acid sequence: CASSRAGGGETQYF.

This chain connects TRBV3-1 to TRBJ1-2; possibly TRBD1 for D (5 bases). The CDR3 consists of 14 residues. The V end lost 6 bases, the J end lost 5 bases, and 16 bases lay between the germline ends. Germline V gene sequence: CDR1 LGHDT, CDR2 YNNKEL (reference sequence). CDR3 loop: CASRPGTAGYGYTF. The DNA of the CDR3 is TGTGCCAGCAGGCCCGGGACCGCGGGGTATGGCTACACCTTC.

This sequence joins TRBV11-2 and TRBJ2-1; 8 bases fit TRBD1. V was clipped by 2 bases and J by 8 bases; unmatched bases: 8. Germline loops: CDR1 SGHAT, CDR2 FQNNGV. The CDR3 is 15 residues long. As DNA, the CDR3 is TGTGCCAGCAGCTTATTGTTCCAGGGGGCACATGAGCAGTTCTTC. It translates to CASSLLFQGAHEQFF.

This clonotype was recorded a few times. This chain links TRBV20-1 with TRBJ2-3; D may be TRBD1 (5 bases). Germline V lookup: CDR1 DFQATT, CDR2 SNEGSKA (reference sequence). The V and J ends lost 3 bases and 2 bases respectively, with 12 bases between them. CDR3 size: 14 residues. The CDR3 region is CSARTASATDTQYF. CDR3 coding DNA: TGCAGTGCTAGGACAGCCTCGGCCACAGATACGCAGTATTTT.

This clonotype has just a few counts. V usage is TRBV9 and J usage is TRBJ2-3, with D unresolved. This CDR3 region has 15 residues. V was pared by 4 bases and J by 4 bases, with 16 bases between. CDR1 is SGDLS and CDR2 is YYNGEE in the germline V gene. CDR3 sequence: CASSPRVGPPDTQYF. CDR3 bases: TGTGCCAGCAGCCCTAGGGTAGGGCCCCCAGATACGCAGTATTTT. Full variable domain (outside the CDR3, taken from reference TRBV9 and TRBJ2-3): DSGVTQTPKHLITATGQRVTLRCSPRSGDLSVYWYQQSLDQGLQFLIQYYNGEERAKGNILERFSAQQFPDLHSELNLSSLELGDSALYFCASSPRVGPPDTQYFGPGTRLTVL.

This clonotype has only a few counts. The chain couples TRBV12-3 or TRBV12-4 to TRBJ1-5; D is undetermined. The ends were cut back, 5 bases at V and 6 bases at J, with 11 bases in the middle. This CDR3 is built from 13 residues. This CDR3 reads CASSPHPLQPQHF. The CDR3 DNA reads TGTGCCAGCAGTCCCCACCCGCTTCAGCCCCAGCATTTT.

The gene calls are TRBV28 and TRBJ1-3, with a weak D call TRBD1 (5 bases). The CDR3 loop spans 14 amino acids. The germline V and J ends were trimmed by 5 bases and 7 bases, with 15 bases remaining between them. Germline CDR1 is MDHEN and CDR2 is SYDVKM. The CDR3: CASSPGLSGNTIYF. The CDR3, as DNA: TGTGCCAGCAGTCCGGGACTGTCGGGCAACACCATATATTTT.

This clonotype was seen at least ten times. This rearrangement joins TRBV29-1 to TRBJ2-7; tentatively, D is TRBD2 (7 bases). V dropped 7 bases and J dropped 2 bases, with 18 bases sitting between them. The CDR3 runs to 14 residues. Germline-derived CDR1 and CDR2 are SQVTM and ANQGSEA. The CDR3 nucleotides are TGCAGCGCCCATCTGGGGGGGGCCCCCTACGAGCAGTACTTC. Residues: CSAHLGGAPYEQYF.

This clonotype has at least ten counts. The V gene is TRBV7-9, the J gene TRBJ2-7; D could derive from TRBD1 or TRBD2 (5 bases each). With 5 bases removed from V and 2 bases from J, the gap between germline ends came to 16 bases. The CDR3 covers 15 residues. CDR1 is SEHNR, CDR2 FQNEAQ, per germline (reference sequence). This CDR3 is CASSPFRDRPYEQYF. The CDR3 nucleotides read TGTGCCAGCAGCCCTTTCCGGGACCGGCCCTACGAGCAGTACTTC.

This chain uses TRBV5-1 with TRBJ2-6; D ambiguous. The germline V gene encodes CDR1 SGHRS and CDR2 YFSETQ. The CDR3 extends over 14 amino acids. V was trimmed by 6 bases and J by 0 bases, leaving 7 bases between them. CDR3 residues: CASMLNSGANVLTF. For the CDR3, the DNA is TGCGCCAGCATGTTAAACTCTGGGGCCAACGTCCTGACTTTC. Full variable domain (rest looked up from reference TRBV5-1 and TRBJ2-6): KAGVTQTPRYLIKTRGQQVTLSCSPISGHRSVSWYQQTPGQGLQFLFEYFSETQRNKGNFPGRFSGRQFSNSRSEMNVSTLELGDSALYLCASMLNSGANVLTFGAGSRLTVL.